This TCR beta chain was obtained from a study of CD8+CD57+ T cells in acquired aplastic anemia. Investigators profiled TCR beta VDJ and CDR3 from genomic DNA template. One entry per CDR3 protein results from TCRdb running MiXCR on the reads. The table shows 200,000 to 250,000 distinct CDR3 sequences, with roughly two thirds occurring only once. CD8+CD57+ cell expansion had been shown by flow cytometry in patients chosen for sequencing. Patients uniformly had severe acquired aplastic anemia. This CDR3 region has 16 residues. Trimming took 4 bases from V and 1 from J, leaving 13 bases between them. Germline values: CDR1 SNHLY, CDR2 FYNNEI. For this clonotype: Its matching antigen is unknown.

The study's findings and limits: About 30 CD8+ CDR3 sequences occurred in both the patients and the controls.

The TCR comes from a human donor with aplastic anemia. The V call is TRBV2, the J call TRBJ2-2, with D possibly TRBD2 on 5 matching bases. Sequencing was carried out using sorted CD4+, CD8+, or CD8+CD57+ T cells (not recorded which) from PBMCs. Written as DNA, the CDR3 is TGTGCCAGCAGTGCGGGCGGAGGTTTGAACACCGGGGAGCTGTTTTTT. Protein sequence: CASSAGGGLNTGELFF.